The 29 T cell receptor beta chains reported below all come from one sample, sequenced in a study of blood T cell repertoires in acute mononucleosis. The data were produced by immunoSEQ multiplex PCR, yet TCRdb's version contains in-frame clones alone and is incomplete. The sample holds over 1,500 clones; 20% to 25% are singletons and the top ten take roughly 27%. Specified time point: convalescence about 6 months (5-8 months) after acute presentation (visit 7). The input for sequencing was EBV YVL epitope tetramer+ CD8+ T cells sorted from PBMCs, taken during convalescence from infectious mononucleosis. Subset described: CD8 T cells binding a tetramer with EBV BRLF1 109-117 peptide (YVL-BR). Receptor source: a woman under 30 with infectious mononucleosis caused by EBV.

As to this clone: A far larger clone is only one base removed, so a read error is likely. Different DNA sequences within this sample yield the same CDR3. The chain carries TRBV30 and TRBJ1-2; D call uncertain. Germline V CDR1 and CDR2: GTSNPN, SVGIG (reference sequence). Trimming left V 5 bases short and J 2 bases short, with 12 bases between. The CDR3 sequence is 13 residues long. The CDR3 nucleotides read TGTGCCTGGGCCCCTGTTGGGAACTATGGCTACACCTTC. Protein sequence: CAWAPVGNYGYTF.

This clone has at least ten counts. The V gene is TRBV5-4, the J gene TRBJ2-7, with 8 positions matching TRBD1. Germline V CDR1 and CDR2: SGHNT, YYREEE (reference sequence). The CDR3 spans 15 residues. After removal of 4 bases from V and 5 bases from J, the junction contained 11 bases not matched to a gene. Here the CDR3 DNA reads TGTGCCAGCAGCCAAACCCCGACAGGGGCGGACGAGCAGTACTTC. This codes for CASSQTPTGADEQYF.

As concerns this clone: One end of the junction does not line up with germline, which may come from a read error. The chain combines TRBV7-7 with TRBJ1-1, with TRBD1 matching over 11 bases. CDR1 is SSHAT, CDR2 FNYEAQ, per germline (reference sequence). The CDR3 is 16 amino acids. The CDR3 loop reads CASSLRTGGAFTEAFF. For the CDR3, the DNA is TGCGCCAGCAGCCTTCGGACAGGGGGCGCGTTTACTGAAGCTTTCTTT.

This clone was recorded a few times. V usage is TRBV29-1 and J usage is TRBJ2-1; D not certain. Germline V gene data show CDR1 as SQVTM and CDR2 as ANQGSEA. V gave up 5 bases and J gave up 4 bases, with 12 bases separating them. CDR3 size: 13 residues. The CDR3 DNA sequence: TGCAGCGTTTGGCTGGCCCTTTACAATGAGCAGTTCTTC. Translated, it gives CSVWLALYNEQFF.

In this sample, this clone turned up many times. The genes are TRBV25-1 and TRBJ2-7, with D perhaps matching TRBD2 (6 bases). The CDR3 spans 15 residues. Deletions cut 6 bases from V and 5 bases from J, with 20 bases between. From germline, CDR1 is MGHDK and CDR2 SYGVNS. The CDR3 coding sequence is TGTGCCAGCAGCTCATTCCGGGACTCCTCGAACGAGCAGTACTTC. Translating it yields CASSSFRDSSNEQYF.

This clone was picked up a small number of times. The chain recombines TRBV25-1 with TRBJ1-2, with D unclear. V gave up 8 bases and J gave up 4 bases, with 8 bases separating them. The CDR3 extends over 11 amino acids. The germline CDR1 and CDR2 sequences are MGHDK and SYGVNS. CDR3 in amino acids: CASALGYGYTF. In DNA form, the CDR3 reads TGTGCCAGCGCGTTGGGCTATGGCTACACCTTC.

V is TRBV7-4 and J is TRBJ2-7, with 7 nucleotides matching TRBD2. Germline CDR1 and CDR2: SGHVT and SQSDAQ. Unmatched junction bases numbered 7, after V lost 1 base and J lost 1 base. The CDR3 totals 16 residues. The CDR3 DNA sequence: TGTGCCAGCAGCTTAGGCGCGACTAGCAGGTCCTACGAGCAGTACTTC. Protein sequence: CASSLGATSRSYEQYF.

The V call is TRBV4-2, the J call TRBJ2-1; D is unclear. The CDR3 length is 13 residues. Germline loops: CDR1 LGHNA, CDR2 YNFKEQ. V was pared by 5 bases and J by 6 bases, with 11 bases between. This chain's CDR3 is CASSFFQFNEQFF. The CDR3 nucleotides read TGTGCCAGCAGCTTCTTCCAGTTCAATGAGCAGTTCTTC.

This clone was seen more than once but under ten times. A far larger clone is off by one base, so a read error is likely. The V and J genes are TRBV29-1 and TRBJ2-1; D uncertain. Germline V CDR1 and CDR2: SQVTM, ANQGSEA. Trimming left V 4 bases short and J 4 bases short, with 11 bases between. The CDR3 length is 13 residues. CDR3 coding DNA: TGCAGCGTTGGGCAGGCCGTTTACAATGAGCAGTTCTTC. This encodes CSVGQAVYNEQFF.

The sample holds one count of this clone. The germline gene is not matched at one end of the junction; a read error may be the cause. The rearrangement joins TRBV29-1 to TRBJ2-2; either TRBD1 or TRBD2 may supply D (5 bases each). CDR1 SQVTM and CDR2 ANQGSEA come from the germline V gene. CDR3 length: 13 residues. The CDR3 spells CSVGLVDTGEMFF. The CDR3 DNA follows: TGCAGCGTTGGCCTAGTGGACACCGGGGAGATGTTTTTT.

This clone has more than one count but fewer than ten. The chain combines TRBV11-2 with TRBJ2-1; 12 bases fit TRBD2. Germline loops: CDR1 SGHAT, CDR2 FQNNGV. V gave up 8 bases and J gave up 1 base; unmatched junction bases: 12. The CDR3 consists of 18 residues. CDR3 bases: TGTGCCAGCCCACTAGCGGGGGGCCCCATCACATCCTACAATGAGCAGTTCTTC. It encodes CASPLAGGPITSYNEQFF.

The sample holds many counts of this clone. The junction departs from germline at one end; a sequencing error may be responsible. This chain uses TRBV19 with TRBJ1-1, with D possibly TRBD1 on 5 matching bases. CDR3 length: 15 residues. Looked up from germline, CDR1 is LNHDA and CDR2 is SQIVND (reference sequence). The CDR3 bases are TGTGCCAGTAGACCTCTATTTAGGGCTGGGACTGTAGCTTTCTTT. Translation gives CASRPLFRAGTVAFF.

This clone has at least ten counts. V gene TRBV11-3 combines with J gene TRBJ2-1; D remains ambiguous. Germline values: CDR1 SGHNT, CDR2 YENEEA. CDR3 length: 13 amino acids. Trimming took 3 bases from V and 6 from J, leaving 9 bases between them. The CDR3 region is CASSFFQFNEQFF. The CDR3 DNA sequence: TGTGCCAGCAGCTTCTTCCAGTTCAATGAGCAGTTCTTC.

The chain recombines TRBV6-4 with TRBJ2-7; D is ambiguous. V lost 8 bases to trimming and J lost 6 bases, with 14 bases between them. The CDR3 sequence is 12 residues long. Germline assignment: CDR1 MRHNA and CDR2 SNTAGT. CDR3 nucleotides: TGTGCCAGCCTTTCCTTGGCCGGCGAGCAGTACTTC. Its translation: CASLSLAGEQYF.

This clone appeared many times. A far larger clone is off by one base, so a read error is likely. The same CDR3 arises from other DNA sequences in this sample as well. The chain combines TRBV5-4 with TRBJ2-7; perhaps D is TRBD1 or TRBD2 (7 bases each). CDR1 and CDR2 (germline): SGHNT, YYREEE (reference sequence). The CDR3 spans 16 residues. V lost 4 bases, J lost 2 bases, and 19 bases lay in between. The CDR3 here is CASSARGGGGTYEQYF. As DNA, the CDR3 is TGTGCCAGCAGCGCTCGGGGAGGGGGCGGGACCTACGAGCAGTACTTC.

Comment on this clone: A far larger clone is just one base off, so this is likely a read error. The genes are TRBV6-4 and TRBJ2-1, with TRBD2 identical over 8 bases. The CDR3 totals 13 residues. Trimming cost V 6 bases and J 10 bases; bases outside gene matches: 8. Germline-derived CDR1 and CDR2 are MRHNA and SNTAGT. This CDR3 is CASSWTSSYEQFF. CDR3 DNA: TGTGCCAGCAGCTGGACTAGCTCCTACGAGCAGTTCTTC.

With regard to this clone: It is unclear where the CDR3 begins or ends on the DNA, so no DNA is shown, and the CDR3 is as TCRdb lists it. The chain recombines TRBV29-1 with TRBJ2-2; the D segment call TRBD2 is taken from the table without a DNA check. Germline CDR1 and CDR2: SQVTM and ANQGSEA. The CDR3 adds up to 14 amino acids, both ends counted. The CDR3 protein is CSVGPSEHRGAVFF.

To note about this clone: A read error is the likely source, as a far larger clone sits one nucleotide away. The CDR3 spells CASNPWEGGNQPHHF. In DNA, the CDR3 is TGTGCCAGTAATCCATGGGAGGGAGGCAATCAGCCCCATCATTTT. The chain joins TRBV19 to TRBJ1-5; D gene unclear. Per the germline V gene, CDR1 is LNHDA and CDR2 is SQIVND (reference sequence). The CDR3 sequence is 15 residues long.

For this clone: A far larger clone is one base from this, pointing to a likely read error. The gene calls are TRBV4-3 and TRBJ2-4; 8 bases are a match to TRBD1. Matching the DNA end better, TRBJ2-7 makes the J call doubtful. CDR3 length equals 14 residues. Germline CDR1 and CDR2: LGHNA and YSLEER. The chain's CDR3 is CASSQDRDSYEQYF. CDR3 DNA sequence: TGCGCCAGCAGCCAGGACAGGGACTCCTACGAGCAGTACTTC.

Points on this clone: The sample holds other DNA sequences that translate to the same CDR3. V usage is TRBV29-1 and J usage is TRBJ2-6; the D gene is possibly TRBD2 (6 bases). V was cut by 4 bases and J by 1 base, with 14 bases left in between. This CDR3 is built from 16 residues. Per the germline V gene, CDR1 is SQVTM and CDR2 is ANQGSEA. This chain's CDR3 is CSVGVWGESGANVLTF. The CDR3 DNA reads TGCAGCGTTGGTGTATGGGGGGAATCTGGGGCCAACGTCCTGACTTTC.

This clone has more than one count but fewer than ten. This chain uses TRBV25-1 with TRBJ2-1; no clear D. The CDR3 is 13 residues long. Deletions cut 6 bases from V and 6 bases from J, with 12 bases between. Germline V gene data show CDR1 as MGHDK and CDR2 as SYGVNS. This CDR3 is CASSFFQFNEQFF. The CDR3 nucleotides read TGTGCCAGCAGCTTCTTCCAGTTCAATGAGCAGTTCTTC. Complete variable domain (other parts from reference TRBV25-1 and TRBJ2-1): EADIYQTPRYLVIGTGKKITLECSQTMGHDKMYWYQQDPGMELHLIHYSYGVNSTEKGDLSSESTVSRIRTEHFPLTLESARPSHTSQYLCASSFFQFNEQFFGPGTRLTVL.

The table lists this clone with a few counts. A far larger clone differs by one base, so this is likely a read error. This CDR3 reads CAISEGTLSSYNERFF. The CDR3 nucleotides are TGTGCCATCAGTGAGGGGACCCTTAGCTCCTACAATGAGCGGTTCTTC. The V gene is TRBV27, the J gene TRBJ2-1, with D tentatively TRBD1 or TRBD2 (5 bases each). There are 16 residues in the CDR3. Germline-derived CDR1 and CDR2 are MNHEY and SMNVEV (reference sequence).

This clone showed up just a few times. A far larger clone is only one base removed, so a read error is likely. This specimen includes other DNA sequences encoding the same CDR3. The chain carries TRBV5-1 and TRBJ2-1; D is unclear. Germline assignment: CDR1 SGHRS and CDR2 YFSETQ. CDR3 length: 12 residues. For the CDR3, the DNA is TGTGCCAGCAGCTTGGTTCACAATGAGCAGTTCTTC. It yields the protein CASSLVHNEQFF.

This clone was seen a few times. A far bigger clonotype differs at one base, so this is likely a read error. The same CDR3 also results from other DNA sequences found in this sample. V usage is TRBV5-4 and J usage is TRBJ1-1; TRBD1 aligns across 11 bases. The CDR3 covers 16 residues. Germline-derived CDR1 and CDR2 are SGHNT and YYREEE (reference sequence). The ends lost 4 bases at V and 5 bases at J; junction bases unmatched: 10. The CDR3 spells CASSLRTGGAFTEAFF. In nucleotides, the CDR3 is TGTGCCAGCAGCCTTCGGACAGGGGGCGCGTTTACTGAAGCTTTCTTT.

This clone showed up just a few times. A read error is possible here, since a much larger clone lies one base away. The CDR3 nucleotides are TGTGCCAGCAGTGATTGGAATGAGCAGTTCTTC. This codes for CASSDWNEQFF. The rearrangement links TRBV27 to TRBJ2-1; D is ambiguous. Trimming pared 5 bases from V and 7 bases from J, leaving 6 bases between. This CDR3 has 11 residues. Germline lookup yields CDR1 MNHEY and CDR2 SMNVEV (reference sequence).

CDR3 in DNA: TGTGCCAGCAGCCAAGGGTGGTTTCCTCGCGCAGATACGCAGTATTTT. Translation: CASSQGWFPRADTQYF. This chain uses TRBV7-9 with TRBJ2-3; D not resolved. The CDR3 is made up of 16 amino acids. V lost 5 bases to trimming and J lost 4 bases, with 19 bases between them. Germline CDR1 SEHNR, CDR2 FQNEAQ (reference sequence).

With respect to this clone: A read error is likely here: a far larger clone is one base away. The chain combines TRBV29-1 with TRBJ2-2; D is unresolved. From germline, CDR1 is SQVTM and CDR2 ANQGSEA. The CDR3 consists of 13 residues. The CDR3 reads CSVGLVNTEELFF. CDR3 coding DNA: TGCAGCGTTGGCCTAGTGAACACCGAGGAGCTGTTTTTT.

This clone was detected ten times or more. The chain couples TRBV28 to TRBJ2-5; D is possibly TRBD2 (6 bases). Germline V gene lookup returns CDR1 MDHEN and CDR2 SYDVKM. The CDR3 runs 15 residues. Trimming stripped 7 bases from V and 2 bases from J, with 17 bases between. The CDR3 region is CASMRELAGQETQYF. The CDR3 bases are TGTGCCAGCATGAGGGAGTTGGCGGGGCAAGAGACCCAGTACTTC.

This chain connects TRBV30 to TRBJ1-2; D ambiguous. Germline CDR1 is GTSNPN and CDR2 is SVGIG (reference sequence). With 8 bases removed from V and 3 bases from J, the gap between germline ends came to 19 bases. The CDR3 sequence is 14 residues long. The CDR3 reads CASSEFLDYYGYTF. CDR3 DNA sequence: TGTGCCAGCAGTGAATTCTTGGATTACTATGGCTACACCTTC.